Listed below are T cell receptor beta chains from one sample, sequenced in a study of neurological immune-mediated disorders. TCRdb ran MiXCR on the 5' RACE reads and lists one entry per CDR3 protein. The sample comprises roughly 39,000 distinct CDR3 sequences, approximately 7.2% of which are singletons, and just over 5.5% rests with the top ten. What was sequenced was CD4+ T cells from blood. These receptors came from a man in his forties or fifties in good health. CDR3s include the opening cysteine and the closing phenylalanine or tryptophan.

TRBV24-1,CATSGRDITVHEQYF
TRBV6-5,CASSFASGTGPTDTQYF
TRBV5-1,CASSLITSGAKGQFF
TRBV6-5,CASRVIANEKLFF
TRBV5-1,CASSFGGDGNEQFF
TRBV5-1,CASSLGLQGWINEKLFF
TRBV5-1,CASSLGGSGQETQYF
TRBV30,CAWSGLGLAKGTEQFF
TRBV4-3,CASSPTSGRGTQYF
TRBV20-1,CSAREGTGRETQYF
TRBV6-6,CASSYPRRDSYEQYF
TRBV28,CASSFRAAYRTAKETQYF
TRBV7-2,CASSLGRLGPGDTQYF
TRBV6-5,CASSYGGRYQETQYF
TRBV6-5,CASSPQPPGANVLTF